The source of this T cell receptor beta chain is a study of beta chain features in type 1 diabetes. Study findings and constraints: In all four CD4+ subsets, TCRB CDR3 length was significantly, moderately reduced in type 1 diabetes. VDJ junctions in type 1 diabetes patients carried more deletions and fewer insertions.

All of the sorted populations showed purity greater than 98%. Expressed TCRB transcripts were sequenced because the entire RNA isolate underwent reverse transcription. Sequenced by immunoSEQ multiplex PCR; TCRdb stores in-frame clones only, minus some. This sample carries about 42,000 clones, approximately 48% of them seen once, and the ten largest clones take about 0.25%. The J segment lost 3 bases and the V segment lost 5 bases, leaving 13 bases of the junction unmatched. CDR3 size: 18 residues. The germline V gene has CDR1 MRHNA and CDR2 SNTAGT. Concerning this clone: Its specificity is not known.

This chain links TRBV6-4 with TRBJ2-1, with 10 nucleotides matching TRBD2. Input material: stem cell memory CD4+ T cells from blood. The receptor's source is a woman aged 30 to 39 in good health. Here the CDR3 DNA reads TGTGCCAGCAGTAGCGGGGGGCTAGCGGGAGTTTTCTACAATGAGCAGTTCTTC. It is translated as CASSSGGLAGVFYNEQFF.